This T cell receptor beta chain originates from a study of beta chain features in type 1 diabetes. About the study: The patients were much like the healthy donors in age, gender and cell yields. Study results and caveats: All four CD4+ subsets of Type 1 diabetes patients contained TCRB CDR3s that were moderately but significantly shorter. Patients showed naive, central memory and Treg TCRB repertoires that appeared more similar than those of healthy donors.

Without exception, sorted populations had purity beyond 98%. Every bit of the isolated RNA underwent reverse transcription, so sequencing read expressed TCRB transcripts. The data were produced by immunoSEQ multiplex PCR, yet TCRdb's version contains in-frame clones alone and is incomplete. The table shows some 150,000 clones, with roughly an eighth occurring only once. About this clone itself: Antigen specificity is unknown.

V lost 5 bases and J 8 bases, leaving 22 bases between the germline ends. Per germline, CDR1 SEHNR and CDR2 FQNEAQ (reference sequence). The CDR3 runs to 17 residues. The sequenced material came from central memory CD4+ T cells from blood. The sequence was obtained from a man between 18 and 29 years old with type 1 diabetes. This chain uses TRBV7-9 with TRBJ1-6, with D perhaps matching TRBD1 (5 bases). CDR3 coding DNA: TGTGCCAGCAGCCCTAGGGTATTGACCGGGGGGGATTCACCCCTCCACTTT. It yields the protein CASSPRVLTGGDSPLHF.